Listed below are T cell receptor beta chains from one sample, sequenced in a study of cytomegalovirus exposure and HLA in healthy donors. The protocol was immunoSEQ multiplex PCR, while the TCRdb copy is restricted to in-frame clones and leaves out a portion. Found here are more than 80,000 clones, 64% of them singletons; the top ten hold 2.5% to 3.5%. Sequencing was performed on PBMCs. These TCRs come from a man between 60 and 70 years old in good health and CMV-seronegative. The CDR3 runs from the conserved cysteine through the conserved F or W. The order of the fields is V gene, J gene, D gene, clone size, CDR3 protein, CDR3 DNA. The D gene is left open where the match is weak. A clone size is listed for some rows: how often the clone was seen (once, few, many), or a class if it is expanded.

>TRBV20-1|TRBJ1-4|TRBD1|NA
CSARTRGQGVF
TGCAGTGCTAGAACCCGGGGACAGGGAGTTTTC
>TRBV2|TRBJ1-1|TRBD1|NA
CASSPTGTGGMNTEAFF
TGTGCCAGCAGCCCAACCGGGACAGGGGGGATGAACACTGAAGCTTTCTTT
>TRBV19|TRBJ2-7|NA|NA
CASSSGVSYEQYF
TGTGCCAGTAGTAGCGGGGTTTCCTACGAGCAGTACTTC
>TRBV11-1|TRBJ2-5|TRBD1|NA
CASSRGQGNGKETQYF
TGTGCCAGCAGCCGGGGACAGGGCAATGGTAAAGAGACCCAGTACTTC
>TRBV28|TRBJ1-4|NA|many
CASSTTGWQGEKLFF
TGTGCCAGCAGTACTACAGGGTGGCAAGGTGAAAAACTGTTTTTT
>TRBV30|TRBJ2-2|NA|NA
CAWSVMADGELFF
TGTGCCTGGAGTGTGATGGCGGACGGGGAGCTGTTTTTT
>TRBV2|TRBJ1-5|TRBD1|NA
CATRDRGHQPQHF
TGTGCCACCAGGGACAGGGGGCATCAGCCCCAGCATTTT
>TRBV25-1|TRBJ1-1|NA|NA
CASRRDLSEAFF
TGTGCCAGCAGGCGGGATTTGAGTGAAGCTTTCTTT
>TRBV2|TRBJ2-7|TRBD1|NA
CASRDRDRQYF
TGTGCCAGCAGGGACCGGGACAGGCAGTACTTC
>TRBV27|TRBJ1-1|NA|NA
CASSLSSSSNTEAFF
TGTGCCAGCAGTTTATCTTCCAGTTCGAACACTGAAGCTTTCTTT
>TRBV2|TRBJ2-3|TRBD2|few
CASSFSGRASDTQYF
TGTGCCAGCAGTTTTAGCGGGAGGGCCTCGGATACGCAGTATTTT